The sequence of this TCR beta chain was determined in a study of PD-L1 blockade in urothelial cancer. Overall study context: Patients initiated atezolizumab in 2014 at 1,200 mg intravenously every 3 weeks. Samples came from 3 weeks, at the second dose, and 6 weeks into treatment.

Whole-study results and caveats: Tumor-associated TCR clones expanded more in blood at 3 weeks in patients with durable benefit.

The CDR3 is 15 amino acids. Looked up from germline, CDR1 is SGDLS and CDR2 is YYNGEE. Trimming stripped 2 bases from V and 5 bases from J, with 15 bases between. TCRdb keeps only in-frame clones here, not all; method: immunoSEQ multiplex PCR. The sample holds 120,000 or so clones, roughly 82% seen once. Note on this clone: Its antigen is not identified.

The time point is: peripheral blood 6 weeks after treatment start. The sequence was collected from a man between 45 and 60 years old with urothelial cancer. The sample in question was PBMCs, obtained around atezolizumab (anti-PD-L1) treatment. The rearrangement uses TRBV9 and TRBJ2-3; perhaps TRBD2 as D (6 bases). CDR3 in DNA: TGTGCCAGCAGCGTGGGCGGGGTAGCAGGAGATACGCAGTATTTT. This sequence encodes CASSVGGVAGDTQYF.